Below are 10 T cell receptor beta chains sequenced from a single sample in a study of vaccination effects on CD4 cells after COVID-19 (dated by TCRdb to 2022 to 2024). The library was built by means of the immunoSEQ multiplex PCR assay. This is the immuneACCESS table as TCRdb keeps it, with only in-frame sequences that have V and J called. A part of the clones is gone; compared with another copy, unresolved V genes explain less than half, and the rest is unexplained. The sample records about 72,000 clones, roughly 80% of which are singletons. Roughly 2% of the sample rests with the top ten. After around ten days of culture, CD4+ T cells were isolated with the EasySep CD4+ T cell isolation kit. No antigen is known for these receptors. Sequenced here: CD4+ T cells from PBMCs cultured without peptide, sampled before COVID-19 vaccination. Receptor source: a human donor who received a COVID-19 vaccine.

V usage is TRBV18 and J usage is TRBJ2-7; the match to TRBD1 covers 7 bases. The V segment lost 5 bases and the J segment 6 bases; nucleotides outside the gene matches: 10. Germline lookup yields CDR1 KGHSH and CDR2 LQKENI. The CDR3 contains 14 residues. The CDR3 DNA reads as TGTGCCAGCTCATCCGACAGGGCTACAGGCGAGCAGTACGTC. This gives the protein CASSSDRATGEQYV.

This clone was observed once. The V call is TRBV27, the J call TRBJ2-5; 8 nucleotides agree with TRBD1. The CDR3 spans 19 residues. Germline assignment: CDR1 MNHEY and CDR2 SMNVEV (reference sequence). With 2 bases clipped from V and 3 bases from J, the junction kept 17 bases outside the gene matches. The CDR3 coding sequence is TGTGCCAGCAGTTTAAAGGGCAGGGGGCTAGGTGGAGCAGAAGAGACCCAGTACTTC. Protein product: CASSLKGRGLGGAEETQYF.

This clone was observed a single time. V is TRBV6-5 and J is TRBJ2-1; D gene uncertain. The V and J ends lost 6 bases and 8 bases respectively, with 11 bases between them. From germline, CDR1 is MNHEY and CDR2 SVGAGI. This CDR3 comprises 12 residues. Written as DNA, the CDR3 is TGTGCCAGCAGATCGGGTGGCGATGAGCAGTTCTTC. Protein product: CASRSGGDEQFF.

The rearrangement joins TRBV6-1 to TRBJ1-5; TRBD1 matches 7 bases. There are 16 residues in the CDR3. Per the germline V gene, CDR1 is MNHNS and CDR2 is SASEGT. The V and J ends lost 2 bases and 6 bases, in that order; junction bases with no gene match: 10. The chain's CDR3 is CASSEFWEGASQPQHF. The CDR3 region has the DNA TGTGCCAGCAGTGAATTCTGGGAGGGGGCAAGTCAGCCCCAGCATTTT.

This clone was seen a handful of times. The rearrangement uses TRBV6-4 and TRBJ2-3; no reliable D call. This CDR3 contains 15 residues. The ends were cut back, 0 bases at V and 2 bases at J, with 9 bases in the middle. Germline loops: CDR1 MRHNA, CDR2 SNTAGT. CDR3 coding DNA: TGTGCCAGCAGTGACTCGATGTTAACCACAGATACGCAGTATTTT. Its protein is CASSDSMLTTDTQYF.

This clone was seen only a few times. In DNA form, the CDR3 reads TGCGCCAGCAGCCAAGGACGGTATAATTCACCCCTCCACTTT. Protein sequence: CASSQGRYNSPLHF. The V and J genes are TRBV4-3 and TRBJ1-6; D is undetermined. The V end was cut by 1 base, the J end by 4 bases, with 5 bases between. The CDR3 extends over 14 amino acids. Germline CDR1 LGHNA, CDR2 YSLEER.

Written as DNA, the CDR3 is TGCGCCAGCAGCATAACCGGGACAGGGGGCCTTGGCTACACCTTC. The encoded protein is CASSITGTGGLGYTF. The V and J genes are TRBV5-1 and TRBJ1-2, with 12 bases that match TRBD1. CDR1 and CDR2 (germline): SGHRS, YFSETQ. V was clipped by 4 bases and J by 7 bases; unmatched bases: 8. The CDR3 contains 15 residues.

V usage is TRBV9 and J usage is TRBJ2-3; unclear D gene. Germline V gene data show CDR1 as SGDLS and CDR2 as YYNGEE. Trimming stripped 4 bases from V and 0 bases from J, with 9 bases between. The CDR3 consists of 14 residues. CDR3 in amino acids: CASSLHLSTDTQYF. The CDR3 DNA sequence: TGTGCCAGCAGCTTGCACTTGAGCACAGATACGCAGTATTTT.

V usage is TRBV21-1 and J usage is TRBJ2-4. TRBV21-1 is designated a pseudogene. CDR3 length equals 16 residues. The CDR3 loop is CASSTGGGHDKNIQYF. Here the CDR3 DNA reads TGTGCCAGCAGCACAGGGGGGGGGCATGACAAAAACATTCAGTACTTC.

The genes are TRBV18 and TRBJ2-3, with unresolved D. The length of the CDR3 is 16 residues. Germline loops: CDR1 KGHSH, CDR2 LQKENI. V was trimmed by 1 base and J by 0 bases, leaving 11 bases between them. The DNA for the CDR3 is TGTGCCAGCTCACCACTGATTGGTCAGAGCACAGATACGCAGTATTTT. Encoded protein: CASSPLIGQSTDTQYF.